This is a list of T cell receptor beta chains from one sample in a study of blood T cells in healthy people across ages. Using its own MiXCR run on the 5' RACE reads, TCRdb lists one record per CDR3 protein. Of about 1,400,000 distinct CDR3 sequences listed, 42% were seen once; the top ten hold 7% to 9.5%. Sequenced: blood. Every receptor here comes from a woman aged 18-29 years in good health. CDR3s include the opening cysteine and the closing phenylalanine or tryptophan. The D gene is left open where the match is weak. The listing skips clone size in some rows; elsewhere it reads once, few, many or a size class.

j_gene | d_gene | abundance | v_gene | CDR3nt | CDR3aa
TRBJ2-1 | TRBD2 | - | TRBV6-1 | TGTGCCGGCAGAAGTGGGAAACTAGCGGGCAATGAGCAGTTCTTC | CAGRSGKLAGNEQFF
TRBJ2-3 | TRBD1 | - | TRBV12-3/TRBV12-4 | TGTGCCAGCAGTACCACAGGGGTTGGAGATACGCAGTATTTT | CASSTTGVGDTQYF
TRBJ2-3 | TRBD2 | - | TRBV6-2/TRBV6-3 | TGTGCCAGCCTCGTCCACGGGACTAGCGGGAGGGACGGTACAGATACGCAGTATTTT | CASLVHGTSGRDGTDTQYF
TRBJ1-2 | TRBD1 | - | TRBV29-1 | TGCAACTCAACCGGGACAGAAGTTGGTGGCTACACCTTC | CNSTGTEVGGYTF
TRBJ2-4 | - | few | TRBV2 | TGTGCCAGCAGTGAACCGGGTGCCAAAAACATTCAGTACTTC | CASSEPGAKNIQYF
TRBJ2-3 | - | few | TRBV7-9 | TGTGCCAGCAGCTTAGCGGCAGCTAACACAGATACGCAGTATTTT | CASSLAAANTDTQYF
TRBJ2-3 | - | - | TRBV9 | TGTGCCAGCAGCGCCCCGGGCCTGGGGGATACGCAGTATTTT | CASSAPGLGDTQYF
TRBJ1-4 | - | few | TRBV2 | TGTGCCAGCAGTGATTTCGGAAGTAATGAAAAACTGTTTTTT | CASSDFGSNEKLFF
TRBJ2-1 | TRBD2 | - | TRBV30 | TGTGCCTGGAGTGCAACGGGAGGAAATGAGCAGTTCTTC | CAWSATGGNEQFF
TRBJ1-3 | - | - | TRBV18 | TGTGCCAGCTCACCCCCCGCGAGGGGGACCGGAAACACCATATATTTT | CASSPPARGTGNTIYF
TRBJ2-7 | TRBD1 | - | TRBV6-5 | TGTGCCAGCAGAAAGGGACAGGGAATCCACGAGCAGTACTTC | CASRKGQGIHEQYF
TRBJ1-5 | - | - | TRBV27 | TGTGCCAGCAGTTTGGGGGTTGGCGCGGGTTGGAGCAATCAGCCCCAGCATTTT | CASSLGVGAGWSNQPQHF
TRBJ2-1 | TRBD2 | many | TRBV5-1 | TGTGCCAGCAGCTCGATAGCGGGAGCTTACAATGAGCAGTTCTTC | CASSSIAGAYNEQFF
TRBJ2-5 | - | few | TRBV21-1 | TGTGCCACCCACACTCACCCAGCGGAGTGGAGCTCAGAGACCCAGTACTTC | CATHTHPAEWSSETQYF
TRBJ2-3 | - | - | TRBV20-1 | TGCAGTGCTAGAGATCCCCACCGGATAGATACGCAGTATTTT | CSARDPHRIDTQYF
TRBJ2-1 | TRBD2 | - | TRBV27 | TGTGCCAGCAGTTTTTGGCGGGAGCGCTACAATGAGCAGTTCTTC | CASSFWRERYNEQFF
TRBJ2-6 | - | - | TRBV28 | TGTGCCAGCACCCCTGGAGGTTCTGGGGCCAACGTCCTGACTTTC | CASTPGGSGANVLTF
TRBJ2-3 | TRBD1 | - | TRBV20-1 | TGCAGTGCTAGAGAAGGGACAGGGCACACAGATACGCAGTATTTT | CSAREGTGHTDTQYF
TRBJ1-4 | TRBD1 | - | TRBV5-5 | TGTGCCAGCAGCAAGCAAGCGGACAGGGGTAATGAAAAACTGTTTTTT | CASSKQADRGNEKLFF
TRBJ1-2 | TRBD1 | - | TRBV2 | TGTGCCAGCAGGGGGACAGTCTCTAACTATGGCTACACCTTC | CASRGTVSNYGYTF
TRBJ1-2 | - | few | TRBV7-9 | TGTGCCAGCAGCTTAGCGCTCGGGCAGGGCTATGGCTACACCTTC | CASSLALGQGYGYTF
TRBJ1-2 | TRBD1 | - | TRBV15 | TGTGCCACCAGCAGAGACCGGGACAGTAACTATGGCTACACCTTC | CATSRDRDSNYGYTF
TRBJ1-2 | - | once | TRBV2 | TGTGCCAGCAGGGGCACAGGGTTTCCTCGCTCCGGCTACACCTTC | CASRGTGFPRSGYTF
TRBJ1-3 | TRBD1 | - | TRBV27 | TGTGCCAGCAGACCACAGGGGGCTTACTCTGGAAACACCATATATTTT | CASRPQGAYSGNTIYF
TRBJ2-1 | TRBD2 | - | TRBV12-5 | TGTGCTAGTGGTTTGACTCTCACTAGCGGCCAATACAATGAGCAGTTCTTC | CASGLTLTSGQYNEQFF
TRBJ2-3 | TRBD2 | - | TRBV20-1 | TGCAGTGCTAGAGATGGCCTAGCGGGGGTCTACGGGGATACGCAGTATTTT | CSARDGLAGVYGDTQYF
TRBJ1-4 | - | few | TRBV20-1 | TGCAGTGCTATCGGACCGGACTGGACAACTAATGAAAAACTGTTTTTT | CSAIGPDWTTNEKLFF
TRBJ1-5 | - | - | TRBV4-1 | TGCGCCAGCAGCCAAGATAGCCCCCGCGGGTATCAGCCCCAGCATTTT | CASSQDSPRGYQPQHF
TRBJ2-1 | - | few | TRBV7-6 | TGTGCCAGCAGCCCCTCCGGGTCCGCCTACAATGAGCAGTTCTTC | CASSPSGSAYNEQFF
TRBJ2-3 | TRBD2 | - | TRBV9 | TGTGCCAGCAGTGGGAGGCCTGTGGTAGCGGGGGCTGCAGATACGCAGTATTTT | CASSGRPVVAGAADTQYF